This passage covers 14 T cell receptor beta chains from one sample sequenced in a study of T cells after posttransplantation cyclophosphamide. This table comes from immunoSEQ multiplex PCR, and its TCRdb copy is limited to in-frame clones, with some not included. The sample holds approximately 26,000 clones, and no clone turns up only once. Source material: PBMCs. The origin of the receptors is a woman aged 50 to 60 in good health, CMV-negative, and a related stem cell transplant donor.

This clone was observed a few times. J is TRBJ2-5 and V is TRBV11-2; 7 nucleotides match TRBD1. TRBJ2-7 matches the DNA end more closely, so the J call is doubtful. Germline CDR1 and CDR2: SGHAT and FQNNGV. This CDR3 is 17 amino acids long. This CDR3 reads CASSLDPGTASLYEQYF. CDR3 coding DNA: TGTGCCAGCAGCTTAGATCCCGGGACAGCCTCGCTTTACGAGCAGTACTTC.

This clone was seen many times. The chain has TRBV7-9 and TRBJ1-3, with 10 bases matching TRBD1. The CDR3 has 14 amino acids. CDR1 is SEHNR, CDR2 FQNEAQ, per germline (reference sequence). Trimming took 5 bases from V and 11 from J; bases not matched to a gene: 9. The CDR3 DNA sequence: TGTGCCAGCAGCAAAGGGACAGGGGCGGTGGCCATATATTTT. Protein product: CASSKGTGAVAIYF.

This clone was seen repeatedly, ten times or more. The genes are TRBV9 and TRBJ2-1, with a possible D match to TRBD1 (6 bases). Germline lookup yields CDR1 SGDLS and CDR2 YYNGEE. CDR3 length: 15 amino acids. The V end was cut by 4 bases, the J end by 0 bases, with 11 bases between. As DNA, the CDR3 is TGTGCCAGCAGCTTCCGGGACACCTCCTACAATGAGCAGTTCTTC. It codes for CASSFRDTSYNEQFF. Together with reference TRBV9 and TRBJ2-1, the CDR3 gives the full variable domain: DSGVTQTPKHLITATGQRVTLRCSPRSGDLSVYWYQQSLDQGLQFLIQYYNGEERAKGNILERFSAQQFPDLHSELNLSSLELGDSALYFCASSFRDTSYNEQFFGPGTRLTVL.

This clone was counted many times. A much larger clone sits a single nucleotide away, making a read error possible. V usage is TRBV5-4 and J usage is TRBJ2-5; TRBD1 matches 7 bases. The J call may be in error: the DNA end matches TRBJ2-7 better. CDR1 SGHNT and CDR2 YYREEE come from the germline V gene (reference sequence). CDR3 length: 14 residues. CDR3 nucleotides: TGTGCCAGCAGCTCCGGGACAGTCACCTACGAGCAGTACTTC. Protein product: CASSSGTVTYEQYF.

This clone has at least ten counts. CDR3: CASSLVQGSYNEQFF. CDR3 sequence (DNA): TGCGCCAGCAGCTTGGTACAGGGGTCCTACAATGAGCAGTTCTTC. This chain links TRBV5-1 with TRBJ2-1; 7 bases are shared with TRBD1. V shed 0 bases, J shed 1 base, and the junction held 1 base outside the gene matches. The CDR3 is 15 amino acids. Germline CDR1 and CDR2: SGHRS and YFSETQ. Using reference TRBV5-1 and TRBJ2-1 for the parts outside the CDR3, the full variable domain is KAGVTQTPRYLIKTRGQQVTLSCSPISGHRSVSWYQQTPGQGLQFLFEYFSETQRNKGNFPGRFSGRQFSNSRSEMNVSTLELGDSALYLCASSLVQGSYNEQFFGPGTRLTVL.

This clone was recorded many times. This sequence joins TRBV7-8 and TRBJ2-7, with 10 bases identical to TRBD2. The junction had 13 bases not matched to a gene; V was cut back by 5 bases and J by 6 bases. Germline CDR1 reads SGHVS; CDR2 reads FQNEAQ. The CDR3 covers 16 residues. The DNA of the CDR3 is TGTGCCAGCAGCCTTACAGGAGCGGGAGGGCCCTCCGAGCAGTACTTC. The encoded protein is CASSLTGAGGPSEQYF.

This clone was detected ten times or more. V and J are TRBV10-1 and TRBJ1-2, with 8 nucleotides matching TRBD1. Germline CDR1 and CDR2: WNHNN and SYGVQD (reference sequence). This CDR3 spans 15 amino acids. V dropped 6 bases and J dropped 4; count of bases not matched to a gene: 10. CDR3 region: CASSYTGGTGYGYTF. The CDR3 nucleotides are TGCGCCAGCAGCTATACAGGGGGTACTGGCTATGGCTACACCTTC.

This clone was detected many times. This rearrangement joins TRBV27 to TRBJ2-5, with TRBD2 matching 7 bases. CDR1 is MNHEY and CDR2 is SMNVEV in the germline V gene (reference sequence). With 6 bases clipped from V and 5 bases from J, the junction kept 0 bases outside the gene matches. The CDR3 runs to 11 residues. The CDR3 nucleotides are TGTGCCAGCAGGGGGGGGGAGACCCAGTACTTC. Amino acids: CASRGGETQYF.

This clone has a count of ten or more. Other nucleotide sequences in the sample specify the same CDR3. The chain combines TRBV6-4 with TRBJ2-3; 7 bases are a match to TRBD2. Trimming removed 0 bases from V and 1 base from J; junction bases left unmatched: 1. The CDR3 consists of 15 residues. The V gene's germline CDR1 is MRHNA and CDR2 SNTAGT. DNA for the CDR3: TGTGCCAGCAGTGACTCAAGCGGGGGCACAGATACGCAGTATTTT. Translating gives CASSDSSGGTDTQYF.

This clone was seen ten or more times. The rearrangement joins TRBV7-9 to TRBJ1-2; the match to TRBD1 covers 7 bases. This CDR3 has 12 residues. Looked up from germline, CDR1 is SEHNR and CDR2 is FQNEAQ (reference sequence). With V trimmed by 6 bases and J by 8 bases, 6 bases remained unmatched. The CDR3 coding sequence is TGTGCCAGCAGTACCGACAGGGAAGGCTACACCTTC. It codes for CASSTDREGYTF. Complete variable domain (other parts from reference TRBV7-9 and TRBJ1-2): DTGVSQNPRHKITKRGQNVTFRCDPISEHNRLYWYRQTLGQGPEFLTYFQNEAQLEKSRLLSDRFSAERPKGSFSTLEIQRTEQGDSAMYLCASSTDREGYTFGSGTRLTVV.

This clone has ten or more counts. CDR3 nucleotide sequence: TGTGCCAGCGCTACCGGGACAGCAGTCTCTGGAAACACCATATATTTT. The encoded protein is CASATGTAVSGNTIYF. The gene calls are TRBV18 and TRBJ1-3; TRBD1 agrees at 7 bases. With V trimmed by 8 bases and J by 0 bases, 10 bases remained unmatched. The CDR3 is 16 residues long. Germline-derived CDR1 and CDR2 are KGHSH and LQKENI.

This clone was seen at least ten times. The V and J genes are TRBV7-6 and TRBJ1-1, with a possible D match to TRBD1 (5 bases). The CDR3 has 13 amino acids. V lost 2 bases and J lost 4, with 8 bases in between. Per germline, CDR1 SGHVS and CDR2 FNYEAQ. The CDR3 here is CASSLRGITEAFF. The CDR3 nucleotides read TGTGCCAGCAGCTTAAGGGGAATCACTGAAGCTTTCTTT. The full variable domain, rest sourced from reference TRBV7-6 and TRBJ1-1, is GAGVSQSPRYKVTKRGQDVALRCDPISGHVSLYWYRQALGQGPEFLTYFNYEAQQDKSGLPNDRFSAERPEGSISTLTIQRTEQRDSAMYRCASSLRGITEAFFGQGTRLTVV.

This clone came up many times. The CDR3: CASRYWTEVNQPQHF. The CDR3 DNA reads TGTGCCAGCAGATACTGGACAGAAGTCAATCAGCCCCAGCATTTT. The rearrangement joins TRBV21-1 to TRBJ1-5; the table gives TRBD1 as D, unverified against the DNA. TRBV21-1 is a listed pseudogene. The CDR3 has 15 residues.

By share of the sample, this clone is medium-sized. J is TRBJ1-1 and V is TRBV11-2, with D possibly TRBD1 on 5 matching bases. This CDR3 comprises 15 residues. CDR1 is SGHAT, CDR2 FQNNGV, per germline. V lost 2 bases to trimming and J lost 0 bases, with 10 bases between them. The DNA of the CDR3 is TGTGCCAGCAGCTTATCCCAGGGTCTGAACACTGAAGCTTTCTTT. It translates to CASSLSQGLNTEAFF.